Presented here are 28 T cell receptor beta chains from one specimen sequenced in a study of blood T cell repertoires in COVID-19. This table comes from immunoSEQ multiplex PCR, and its TCRdb copy is limited to in-frame clones, with some not included. This sample has about 300,000 clones, with approximately 90% found just once. Sequenced input: PBMCs or T cells enriched from blood (not recorded which). These TCRs come from a man younger than 40 who had recovered from COVID-19.

The rearrangement joins TRBV27 to TRBJ2-1, with D perhaps matching TRBD2 (6 bases). Germline V lookup: CDR1 MNHEY, CDR2 SMNVEV (reference sequence). Trimming removed 3 bases from V and 7 bases from J, with 13 bases in between. The CDR3 loop spans 14 amino acids. The DNA of the CDR3 is TGTGCCAGCAGTTTGGGGGGTTTTGGGAATGAGCAGTTCTTC. Protein sequence: CASSLGGFGNEQFF.

This chain uses TRBV4-1 with TRBJ2-7; 11 bases map to TRBD2. The CDR3 is 17 amino acids. Germline V gene sequence: CDR1 MGHRA, CDR2 YSYEKL. The V gene end was trimmed by 4 bases and the J gene end by 2 bases; junction bases not matched to a gene: 10. CDR3 region: CASSPMGGLAVPYEQYF. CDR3 nucleotide sequence: TGCGCCAGCAGCCCGATGGGGGGACTAGCGGTCCCCTACGAGCAGTACTTC.

The chain joins TRBV5-5 to TRBJ2-7; D might be TRBD2 (5 bases). The CDR3 runs to 14 residues. V was shortened by 4 bases and J by 2 bases, with 13 bases between the two germline ends. Germline CDR1 and CDR2: SGHKS and YYEKEE (reference sequence). The CDR3 protein is CASSRERVPYEQYF. In DNA, the CDR3 is TGTGCCAGCAGCCGCGAGAGGGTACCCTACGAGCAGTACTTC.

For the CDR3, the DNA is TGTGCCACCAGCCACTTTTACAGGGGGCGCACCGGGGAGCTGTTTTTT. This sequence encodes CATSHFYRGRTGELFF. V is TRBV24-1 and J is TRBJ2-2; 9 nucleotides align to TRBD1. V trimming: 7 bases; J trimming: 4 bases; junction bases outside the gene matches: 9. This CDR3 contains 16 residues. CDR1 and CDR2 from the germline V gene are KGHDR and SFDVKD.

The rearrangement uses TRBV21-1 and TRBJ1-1. TRBV21-1 is deemed a pseudogene. The CDR3 spans 18 residues. The CDR3 protein is CASSKKGGGRPVGDEAFF. The DNA for the CDR3 is TGTGCCAGCAGCAAAAAAGGGGGAGGGCGGCCTGTTGGGGATGAAGCTTTCTTT.

A single count supports this clone. The V and J genes are TRBV27 and TRBJ1-5; a possible D gene is TRBD1 (6 bases). The germline gives CDR1 MNHEY, CDR2 SMNVEV (reference sequence). V lost 6 bases and J lost 4, with 16 bases in between. The CDR3 runs 15 residues. This CDR3 is CASSDFGGVNQPQHF. The CDR3 nucleotides read TGTGCCAGCAGCGATTTTGGGGGCGTAAATCAGCCCCAGCATTTT.

This rearrangement joins TRBV4-1 to TRBJ2-7, with TRBD1 matching over 7 bases. Germline-derived CDR1 and CDR2 are MGHRA and YSYEKL. V lost 1 base and J lost 2; bases outside the gene matches: 2. This CDR3 contains 14 residues. CDR3 sequence (DNA): TGCGCCAGCAGCCAAGTCGGGACAGCCTACGAGCAGTACTTC. Translating it yields CASSQVGTAYEQYF.

The chain combines TRBV7-2 with TRBJ2-2; possible D gene TRBD2, 6 bases. The CDR3 contains 15 residues. V shed 0 bases and J shed 6 bases, with 11 bases lying between them. Germline CDR1 SGHTA, CDR2 FQGNSA. Here the CDR3 reads CASSLAGGTAGELFF. CDR3 in DNA: TGTGCCAGCAGCTTAGCGGGAGGCACCGCCGGGGAGCTGTTTTTT.

J is TRBJ1-6 and V is TRBV19; no firm D call. The V end was cut by 4 bases, the J end by 0 bases, with 16 bases between. The CDR3 extends over 18 amino acids. Germline CDR1 is LNHDA and CDR2 is SQIVND (reference sequence). This chain's CDR3 is CASSTSGLPSSYNSPLHF. The CDR3 DNA reads TGTGCCAGTAGTACCTCTGGACTGCCGAGCTCCTATAATTCACCCCTCCACTTT. Looking up the rest from reference TRBV19 and TRBJ1-6 gives the full variable domain: DGGITQSPKYLFRKEGQNVTLSCEQNLNHDAMYWYRQDPGQGLRLIYYSQIVNDFQKGDIAEGYSVSREKKESFPLTVTSAQKNPTAFYLCASSTSGLPSSYNSPLHFGNGTRLTVT.

The chain uses TRBV29-1 and TRBJ1-2; 12 bases fit TRBD1. The length of the CDR3 is 13 residues. Germline lookup yields CDR1 SQVTM and CDR2 ANQGSEA. Trimming cost V 8 bases and J 8 bases; bases outside gene matches: 9. CDR3 loop: CSLGGQGAWGYTF. For the CDR3, the DNA is TGCAGCCTTGGGGGACAGGGGGCGTGGGGCTACACCTTC.

This chain uses TRBV15 with TRBJ2-2, with D possibly being TRBD2 (5 bases). This CDR3 is 13 amino acids long. Trimming removed 0 bases from V and 15 bases from J, with 14 bases in between. Looked up from germline, CDR1 is LNHNV and CDR2 is YYDKDF (reference sequence). Here the CDR3 reads CATSRDRDGVMFF. The CDR3 coding sequence is TGTGCCACCAGCAGAGATCGCGACGGGGTGATGTTTTTT.

This clone was seen only a few times. V is TRBV5-4 and J is TRBJ2-7; 9 bases map to TRBD1. Per the germline V gene, CDR1 is SGHNT and CDR2 is YYREEE (reference sequence). This CDR3 has 15 residues. Trimming took 5 bases from V and 2 from J; bases not matched to a gene: 8. In nucleotides, the CDR3 is TGTGCCAGCAGTGTCCCGGGACAGGGACCCTACGAGCAGTACTTC. Protein product: CASSVPGQGPYEQYF.

The rearrangement uses TRBV11-3 and TRBJ2-2; 11 nucleotides line up with TRBD2. The CDR3 contains 18 residues. The germline CDR1 and CDR2 sequences are SGHNT and YENEEA. The trim removed 5 bases at V and 1 base at J, leaving 9 bases unmatched. CDR3 sequence reads: CASSRPGLAELNTGELFF. In nucleotides, the CDR3 is TGTGCCAGCAGCCGTCCGGGACTAGCGGAGCTGAACACCGGGGAGCTGTTTTTT. The complete variable domain, with remaining parts taken from reference TRBV11-3 and TRBJ2-2, reads EAGVVQSPRYKIIEKKQPVAFWCNPISGHNTLYWYLQNLGQGPELLIRYENEEAVDDSQLPKDRFSAERLKGVDSTLKIQPAELGDSAVYLCASSRPGLAELNTGELFFGEGSRLTVL.

CDR3 residues: CASSREQGASYNEQFF. In DNA form, the CDR3 reads TGTGCCAGCTCAAGGGAACAGGGGGCTTCCTACAATGAGCAGTTCTTC. This sequence joins TRBV5-6 and TRBJ2-1; 9 bases map to TRBD1. Trimming removed 7 bases from V and 1 base from J; junction bases left unmatched: 9. Germline CDR1 reads SGHDT; CDR2 reads YYEEEE. The CDR3 totals 16 residues. The variable domain in full, with the rest retrieved from reference TRBV5-6 and TRBJ2-1, is DAGVTQSPTHLIKTRGQQVTLRCSPKSGHDTVSWYQQALGQGPQFIFQYYEEEERQRGNFPDRFSGHQFPNYSSELNVNALLLGDSALYLCASSREQGASYNEQFFGPGTRLTVL.

J is TRBJ1-2 and V is TRBV6-5; D not resolved. This CDR3 spans 11 amino acids. V lost 5 bases and J lost 8, with 9 bases in between. Germline assignment: CDR1 MNHEY and CDR2 SVGAGI. CDR3 bases: TGTGCCAGCAGTCACGGGAGGGGCTACACCTTC. Amino acid sequence: CASSHGRGYTF.

The chain links TRBV2 to TRBJ1-4; D perhaps matches TRBD1 (6 bases). The germline CDR1 and CDR2 sequences are SNHLY and FYNNEI. V lost 0 bases and J 8 bases, leaving 19 bases between the germline ends. This CDR3 has 17 amino acids. The CDR3 loop reads CASSEAAGTRGREKLFF. The CDR3, as DNA: TGTGCCAGCAGTGAAGCCGCCGGGACAAGGGGTCGGGAAAAACTGTTTTTT.

The chain is built from TRBV14 and TRBJ1-1; maybe TRBD1 (6 bases). V lost 1 base and J lost 5, with 11 bases in between. The CDR3 is 14 amino acids. In germline, CDR1 is SGHDN, CDR2 FVKESK. CDR3 protein: CASSQGQGYTEAFF. The CDR3 coding sequence is TGTGCCAGCAGCCAAGGGCAGGGGTATACTGAAGCTTTCTTT. Together with reference TRBV14 and TRBJ1-1, the CDR3 gives the full variable domain: EAGVTQFPSHSVIEKGQTVTLRCDPISGHDNLYWYRRVMGKEIKFLLHFVKESKQDESGMPNNRFLAERTGGTYSTLKVQPAELEDSGVYFCASSQGQGYTEAFFGQGTRLTVV.

CDR3 nucleotide sequence: TGTGCCAGCAGCGCCTCTAGCGGGGGAACGCCCGAGTACTTC. Protein: CASSASSGGTPEYF. The chain combines TRBV9 with TRBJ2-4, with TRBD2 identical over 10 bases. This CDR3 is built from 14 residues. Per the germline V gene, CDR1 is SGDLS and CDR2 is YYNGEE. Trimming at V came to 3 bases and at J to 14 bases, leaving 11 bases not matched to a gene.

V and J are TRBV9 and TRBJ1-2; 7 positions match TRBD1. Per the germline V gene, CDR1 is SGDLS and CDR2 is YYNGEE. Losses at the gene ends were 0 bases for V and 0 bases for J; bases not matched to a gene: 8. The CDR3 runs 17 residues. The CDR3 reads CASSVGGTDFSNYGYTF. The CDR3 DNA sequence: TGTGCCAGCAGCGTAGGCGGGACAGACTTTTCTAACTATGGCTACACCTTC.

This sequence joins TRBV24-1 and TRBJ2-5; a weak D match, TRBD2 (5 bases). Germline V gene sequence: CDR1 KGHDR, CDR2 SFDVKD. This CDR3 contains 14 residues. Trimming cost V 9 bases and J 5 bases, with 18 bases left between them. The CDR3 spells CATGGLESWETQYF. The CDR3 coding sequence is TGTGCCACCGGAGGCTTGGAGTCTTGGGAGACCCAGTACTTC.

The rearrangement uses TRBV3-1 (or the pseudogene TRBV3-2) and TRBJ2-7; D perhaps matches TRBD2 (5 bases). CDR3 length: 11 amino acids. V lost 1 base to trimming and J lost 7 bases, with 5 bases between them. Germline V CDR1 and CDR2: LGHDT, YNNKEL (reference sequence). CDR3 DNA sequence: TGTGCCAGCAGCCAAGGAGGGGAGCAGTACTTC. This translates into CASSQGGEQYF.

This clone was seen once. J is TRBJ2-1 and V is TRBV24-1; a weak D match, TRBD2 (5 bases). The CDR3 contains 13 residues. Trimming cost V 3 bases and J 10 bases, with 12 bases left between them. Germline V CDR1 and CDR2: KGHDR, SFDVKD. The CDR3 bases are TGTGCCACCAGTGATGAATACCGCGGGGAGCAGTTCTTC. Translated, it gives CATSDEYRGEQFF.

Many counts were recorded for this clone. The V and J genes are TRBV7-6 and TRBJ2-1; no clear D. Trimming shortened V by 3 bases and J by 0 bases, and 12 bases separated the two germline ends. Germline CDR1 reads SGHVS; CDR2 reads FNYEAQ. The length of the CDR3 is 16 residues. The CDR3 loop is CASSFTSFRSYNEQFF. CDR3 sequence (DNA): TGTGCCAGCAGCTTTACCAGTTTCCGCTCCTACAATGAGCAGTTCTTC. Supplemented by reference TRBV7-6 and TRBJ2-1, the full variable domain reads GAGVSQSPRYKVTKRGQDVALRCDPISGHVSLYWYRQALGQGPEFLTYFNYEAQQDKSGLPNDRFSAERPEGSISTLTIQRTEQRDSAMYRCASSFTSFRSYNEQFFGPGTRLTVL.

Comment on this clone: Other nucleotide sequences from this sample produce the same CDR3. This rearrangement joins TRBV27 to TRBJ2-1; 8 bases agree with TRBD1. The CDR3 is 14 residues long. CDR1 is MNHEY, CDR2 SMNVEV, per germline (reference sequence). With V trimmed by 3 bases and J by 7 bases, 5 bases remained unmatched. Here the CDR3 DNA reads TGTGCCAGCAGTTTCGACAGGGGTGGTAATGAGCAGTTCTTC. Protein product: CASSFDRGGNEQFF.

The CDR3 spells CASSPGTSGSRDTGELFF. Here the CDR3 DNA reads TGCGCCAGCAGCCCGGGGACTAGCGGGAGTCGGGACACCGGGGAGCTGTTTTTT. This chain joins TRBV5-1 and TRBJ2-2; TRBD2 matches at 14 bases. Looked up from germline, CDR1 is SGHRS and CDR2 is YFSETQ. CDR3 length equals 18 residues. The V gene end was trimmed by 4 bases and the J gene end by 3 bases; junction bases not matched to a gene: 8.

The chain uses TRBV3-1 (or the pseudogene TRBV3-2) and TRBJ2-5; D might be TRBD2 (6 bases). Trimming took 4 bases from V and 3 from J, leaving 18 bases between them. CDR1 is LGHDT and CDR2 is YNNKEL in the germline V gene (reference sequence). This CDR3 region has 16 residues. This chain's CDR3 is CASSRAVTGVKETQYF. Written as DNA, the CDR3 is TGTGCCAGCAGCCGAGCTGTCACGGGGGTGAAAGAGACCCAGTACTTC.

V and J are TRBV6-5 and TRBJ2-7, with 11 bases matching TRBD1. Germline V gene sequence: CDR1 MNHEY, CDR2 SVGAGI. Trimming removed 6 bases from V and 0 bases from J; junction bases left unmatched: 4. CDR3 length: 15 amino acids. CDR3 sequence reads: CASRYGTGGSYEQYF. The DNA for the CDR3 is TGTGCCAGCAGATACGGGACAGGGGGCTCCTACGAGCAGTACTTC.

This clone was seen more than once but under ten times. The V call is TRBV10-1, the J call TRBJ2-7; the match to TRBD2 covers 10 bases. CDR3 size: 16 residues. Germline assignment: CDR1 WNHNN and CDR2 SYGVQD (reference sequence). V lost 3 bases and J lost 0; bases outside the gene matches: 5. CDR3 nucleotides: TGCGCCAGCAGTGATCGGCTAGCGGGGGCCTCCTACGAGCAGTACTTC. Protein: CASSDRLAGASYEQYF.